These 26 T cell receptor beta chains were all obtained from the same sample, sequenced in a study of T-cell reconstitution after alpha-beta-depleted transplantation in children. As it was prepared, the TCRbeta library received unique molecular identifiers. TCRdb independently ran MiXCR on the PCR reads; one entry per CDR3 protein. The sample holds fewer than 250,000 distinct CDR3 sequences, about a sixth seen once. The specimen comprised PBMCs, mostly from graft donor cells, sampled 360 days after TCRalphabeta/CD19-depleted stem cell transplant. Every receptor here comes from a male patient aged 2-9 years who had a stem cell transplant for acute lymphoblastic leukemia, so the T cells may come from the graft donor.

This chain connects TRBV2 to TRBJ1-1; the D gene is possibly TRBD1 (5 bases). Between the trimmed V and J ends, which lost 0 bases and 0 bases, there was a span of 8 bases. This CDR3 is 15 amino acids long. The V gene's germline CDR1 is SNHLY and CDR2 FYNNEI. The CDR3 reads CASSEAEQVNTEAFF. DNA of the CDR3: TGTGCCAGCAGTGAAGCGGAACAGGTGAACACTGAAGCTTTCTTT.

This clonotype was seen only once. The chain is built from TRBV6-2 or TRBV6-3 and TRBJ2-3; 7 bases fit TRBD1. J was trimmed by 5 bases and V by 6 bases; bases with no gene match: 11. The CDR3 consists of 15 residues. Germline-derived CDR1 and CDR2 are MNHEY and SVGEGT. The CDR3, as DNA: TGTGCCAGCAGCTACCGACAGGGAGAGATAGATACGCAGTATTTT. It translates to CASSYRQGEIDTQYF.

This clonotype has a count of ten or more. The chain carries TRBV12-5 and TRBJ2-1; TRBD2 aligns across 8 bases. This CDR3 has 16 residues. CDR1 is LGHNT, CDR2 FRNRAP, per germline. Trimming at V came to 3 bases and at J to 7 bases, leaving 11 bases not matched to a gene. Here the CDR3 DNA reads TGTGCTAGTGGTTTCGGAGCGGGGGCGGGGTGGAATGAGCAGTTCTTC. Its protein is CASGFGAGAGWNEQFF.

This clonotype turned up a few times. This rearrangement joins TRBV21-1 to TRBJ1-3; the D segment call TRBD1 is taken from the table without a DNA check. TRBV21-1 counts as a pseudogene. This CDR3 contains 16 residues. This CDR3 is CASSVRQGIAGNTIYF. The CDR3 DNA sequence: TGTGCCAGCAGCGTACGTCAGGGTATTGCTGGAAACACCATATATTTT.

This chain links TRBV29-1 with TRBJ2-7; D is possibly TRBD2 (5 bases). V was trimmed by 0 bases and J by 4 bases, leaving 16 bases between them. Germline V CDR1 and CDR2: SQVTM, ANQGSEA. The CDR3 runs to 15 residues. The chain's CDR3 is CSVEERSGPVYEQYF. Here the CDR3 DNA reads TGCAGCGTTGAAGAACGAAGCGGCCCCGTGTACGAGCAGTACTTC.

This clonotype was detected ten times or more. The chain carries TRBV29-1 and TRBJ1-2; TRBD1 aligns across 7 bases. There are 13 residues in the CDR3. From germline, CDR1 is SQVTM and CDR2 ANQGSEA. With V trimmed by 5 bases and J by 4 bases, 7 bases remained unmatched. The CDR3 DNA is TGCAGCGTTTGGGCAGGGGGAATCTATGGCTACACCTTC. Protein product: CSVWAGGIYGYTF.

The rearrangement joins TRBV20-1 to TRBJ1-4; 7 bases are shared with TRBD1. In germline, CDR1 is DFQATT, CDR2 SNEGSKA (reference sequence). This CDR3 region has 13 residues. V trimming: 8 bases; J trimming: 0 bases; junction bases outside the gene matches: 3. The CDR3 here is CSTTGATNEKLFF. CDR3 nucleotide sequence: TGCAGTACCACAGGGGCAACTAATGAAAAACTGTTTTTT.

The chain has TRBV25-1 and TRBJ2-5, with D maybe TRBD1 (6 bases). The CDR3 is 13 amino acids. Germline V CDR1 and CDR2: MGHDK, SYGVNS. Trimming cost V 3 bases and J 4 bases, with 9 bases left between them. CDR3 sequence (DNA): TGTGCCAGCAGTGATCACAGGGCAGAGACCCAGTACTTC. This translates into CASSDHRAETQYF.

CDR3 protein: CASSPGDGGGQPQHF. CDR3 DNA sequence: TGCGCCAGCAGCCCTGGGGACGGGGGCGGGCAGCCCCAGCATTTT. J is TRBJ1-5 and V is TRBV5-1, with TRBD1 as a possible D gene (6 bases). Trimming left V 4 bases short and J 7 bases short, with 18 bases between. The CDR3 covers 15 residues. CDR1 SGHRS and CDR2 YFSETQ come from the germline V gene. Drawing the rest from reference TRBV5-1 and TRBJ1-5, the complete variable domain is KAGVTQTPRYLIKTRGQQVTLSCSPISGHRSVSWYQQTPGQGLQFLFEYFSETQRNKGNFPGRFSGRQFSNSRSEMNVSTLELGDSALYLCASSPGDGGGQPQHFGDGTRLSIL.

This clonotype was detected only a few times. This chain links TRBV7-2 with TRBJ1-2; possibly TRBD1 for D (5 bases). The germline V gene encodes CDR1 SGHTA and CDR2 FQGNSA. The CDR3 has 14 residues. The V end was cut by 6 bases, the J end by 1 base, with 12 bases between. As DNA, the CDR3 is TGTGCCAGCAGTTCGGAGGGGTTTAACTATGGCTACACCTTC. The encoded protein is CASSSEGFNYGYTF.

The chain has TRBV7-9 and TRBJ2-3; perhaps TRBD1 as D (5 bases). The length of the CDR3 is 14 residues. Germline-derived CDR1 and CDR2 are SEHNR and FQNEAQ (reference sequence). The V end lost 7 bases, the J end lost 2 bases, and 13 bases lay between the germline ends. Written as DNA, the CDR3 is TGTGCCAGCACCCCAGGGTCTTACACAGATACGCAGTATTTT. Its translation is CASTPGSYTDTQYF.

This clonotype was seen a handful of times. This sequence joins TRBV5-1 and TRBJ1-1; TRBD1 aligns across 9 bases. From germline, CDR1 is SGHRS and CDR2 YFSETQ. Trimming cost V 3 bases and J 1 base; bases outside gene matches: 4. The CDR3 consists of 15 residues. The CDR3 protein is CASSSGQGSNTEAFF. CDR3 bases: TGCGCCAGCAGCTCGGGACAGGGATCGAACACTGAAGCTTTCTTT.

The rearrangement links TRBV7-2 to TRBJ2-1; possibly TRBD1 for D (6 bases). V was pared by 3 bases and J by 5 bases, with 8 bases between. The CDR3 spans 13 residues. CDR1 and CDR2 (germline): SGHTA, FQGNSA. The CDR3 coding sequence is TGTGCCAGCAGCTTGCAGGGGAACAATGAGCAGTTCTTC. Amino acid sequence: CASSLQGNNEQFF.

The table lists this clonotype with a few counts. J is TRBJ2-1 and V is TRBV5-6; TRBD1 or TRBD2 may be the D gene (5 bases each). This CDR3 contains 17 residues. Germline V gene lookup returns CDR1 SGHDT and CDR2 YYEEEE. V was clipped by 4 bases and J by 4 bases, with 21 bases between them. The CDR3 DNA reads as TGTGCCAGCAGCCTAAACCCGTCTGAGGGGCGATACAATGAGCAGTTCTTC. It codes for CASSLNPSEGRYNEQFF. The full variable domain, with the rest looked up from reference TRBV5-6 and TRBJ2-1, is DAGVTQSPTHLIKTRGQQVTLRCSPKSGHDTVSWYQQALGQGPQFIFQYYEEEERQRGNFPDRFSGHQFPNYSSELNVNALLLGDSALYLCASSLNPSEGRYNEQFFGPGTRLTVL.

This clonotype occurred a few times. The chain has TRBV5-1 and TRBJ1-2; tentative D call: TRBD1 (6 bases). Looked up from germline, CDR1 is SGHRS and CDR2 is YFSETQ. CDR3 size: 13 residues. The V end lost 6 bases, the J end lost 3 bases, and 12 bases lay between the germline ends. The CDR3 region has the DNA TGCGCCAGCACCACACAGGGTGACTATGGCTACACCTTC. Protein sequence: CASTTQGDYGYTF. The variable domain in full, completed from reference TRBV5-1 and TRBJ1-2, reads KAGVTQTPRYLIKTRGQQVTLSCSPISGHRSVSWYQQTPGQGLQFLFEYFSETQRNKGNFPGRFSGRQFSNSRSEMNVSTLELGDSALYLCASTTQGDYGYTFGSGTRLTVV.

This clonotype was seen a few times. The chain carries TRBV7-9 and TRBJ1-6; TRBD1 matches at 9 bases. The ends lost 3 bases at V and 4 bases at J; junction bases unmatched: 7. The CDR3 spans 17 residues. Germline lookup yields CDR1 SEHNR and CDR2 FQNEAQ (reference sequence). CDR3 in DNA: TGTGCCAGCAGCTTGGACAGGGGTAACGTTTATAATTCACCCCTCCACTTT. Its protein product is CASSLDRGNVYNSPLHF.

This clonotype was counted only a few times. The V call is TRBV5-1, the J call TRBJ2-1; tentatively, D is TRBD2 (6 bases). V was cut by 2 bases and J by 9 bases, with 12 bases left in between. Germline V CDR1 and CDR2: SGHRS, YFSETQ. CDR3 size: 13 residues. The CDR3 reads CASSLVEEGEQFF. The CDR3 DNA sequence: TGCGCCAGCAGCTTAGTCGAGGAGGGTGAGCAGTTCTTC.

V usage is TRBV7-9 and J usage is TRBJ2-7; weak D call: TRBD1 (6 bases). This CDR3 has 13 residues. Germline loops: CDR1 SEHNR, CDR2 FQNEAQ (reference sequence). The germline V and J ends were trimmed by 7 bases and 2 bases, with 12 bases remaining between them. The DNA for the CDR3 is TGTGCCAGCATCCACAGGGAGACCTACGAGCAGTACTTC. Amino acid sequence: CASIHRETYEQYF.

This clonotype was counted only a few times. The chain employs TRBV29-1 and TRBJ2-4; D is unclear. The CDR3 is 14 amino acids. The germline gives CDR1 SQVTM, CDR2 ANQGSEA. Trimming removed 7 bases from V and 0 bases from J, with 13 bases in between. As DNA, the CDR3 is TGCAGCGCCTCAGGTTTACTAGCCAAAAACATTCAGTACTTC. Its translation is CSASGLLAKNIQYF.

V gene TRBV29-1 combines with J gene TRBJ2-3, with D possibly being TRBD1 (6 bases). V was pared by 5 bases and J by 0 bases, with 12 bases between. The CDR3 covers 14 residues. CDR1 SQVTM and CDR2 ANQGSEA come from the germline V gene. The CDR3 DNA reads as TGCAGCGTTCGGACAGAGACTAGCACAGATACGCAGTATTTT. Translated, it gives CSVRTETSTDTQYF.

The sample holds a few counts of this clonotype. This chain joins TRBV7-2 and TRBJ1-1; possibly TRBD1 for D (5 bases). The germline CDR1 and CDR2 sequences are SGHTA and FQGNSA. V was cut by 4 bases and J by 1 base, with 16 bases left in between. CDR3 length: 16 residues. Here the CDR3 DNA reads TGTGCCAGCAGCTCATCCGGGGGGTTTACGAACACTGAAGCTTTCTTT. Its translation: CASSSSGGFTNTEAFF.

The gene calls are TRBV5-1 and TRBJ2-7; TRBD2 matches 14 bases. The CDR3 is 17 residues long. V shed 4 bases and J 5 bases; nucleotides not matched to a gene: 11. Germline assignment: CDR1 SGHRS and CDR2 YFSETQ. The CDR3: CASSKEAGTSGGDEQYF. The CDR3 DNA is TGCGCCAGCAGCAAGGAGGCCGGGACTAGCGGGGGAGACGAGCAGTACTTC. Full variable domain (outside the CDR3, taken from reference TRBV5-1 and TRBJ2-7): KAGVTQTPRYLIKTRGQQVTLSCSPISGHRSVSWYQQTPGQGLQFLFEYFSETQRNKGNFPGRFSGRQFSNSRSEMNVSTLELGDSALYLCASSKEAGTSGGDEQYFGPGTRLTVT.

This clonotype was found a few times. The V gene is TRBV3-1, the J gene TRBJ1-1; perhaps TRBD1 as D (5 bases). Trimming pared 4 bases from V and 3 bases from J, leaving 15 bases between. This CDR3 comprises 15 residues. CDR1 and CDR2 from the germline V gene are LGHDT and YNNKEL (reference sequence). CDR3 in DNA: TGTGCCAGCAGCCCGCGGGGCGGGGCGGACACTGAAGCTTTCTTT. Encoded protein: CASSPRGGADTEAFF. The variable domain in full, with the rest retrieved from reference TRBV3-1 and TRBJ1-1, is DTAVSQTPKYLVTQMGNDKSIKCEQNLGHDTMYWYKQDSKKFLKIMFSYNNKELIINETVPNRFSPKSPDKAHLNLHINSLELGDSAVYFCASSPRGGADTEAFFGQGTRLTVV.

This sequence joins TRBV5-1 and TRBJ2-2, with D possibly called TRBD1 or TRBD2 (5 bases each). The germline V gene has CDR1 SGHRS and CDR2 YFSETQ. V was shortened by 1 base and J by 5 bases, with 12 bases between the two germline ends. The CDR3 runs to 15 residues. The CDR3 reads CASSLSAGRTGELFF. CDR3 nucleotides: TGCGCCAGCAGCTTGTCAGCAGGGAGAACCGGGGAGCTGTTTTTT.

This clonotype was counted only a few times. The gene calls are TRBV5-1 and TRBJ2-1; 8 bases are a match to TRBD1. The V and J ends lost 5 bases and 2 bases, in that order; junction bases with no gene match: 15. Germline V gives CDR1 SGHRS, CDR2 YFSETQ. This CDR3 comprises 18 residues. CDR3 protein: CASSGETGDHTPYNEQFF. The DNA for the CDR3 is TGCGCCAGCAGTGGGGAGACAGGGGATCATACGCCCTACAATGAGCAGTTCTTC. Drawing the rest from reference TRBV5-1 and TRBJ2-1, the complete variable domain is KAGVTQTPRYLIKTRGQQVTLSCSPISGHRSVSWYQQTPGQGLQFLFEYFSETQRNKGNFPGRFSGRQFSNSRSEMNVSTLELGDSALYLCASSGETGDHTPYNEQFFGPGTRLTVL.

This clonotype showed up many times. The CDR3 bases are TGTGCCAGCAGCCAAGGGGGGCGAGAGCAGTACTTC. Encoded protein: CASSQGGREQYF. This rearrangement joins TRBV3-1 to TRBJ2-7; perhaps TRBD1 as D (6 bases). Germline-derived CDR1 and CDR2 are LGHDT and YNNKEL (reference sequence). The CDR3 spans 12 residues. V lost 1 base and J lost 7, with 8 bases in between.